This TCR beta chain came from a study of PD-1 blockade in classical Hodgkin lymphoma. The germline gives CDR1 SGHRS, CDR2 YFSETQ. This CDR3 comprises 15 residues. J lost 0 bases, V lost 0 bases, and 2 bases had no gene match. Relapses following autologous stem cell transplantation were seen in all patients, with brentuximab vedotin exposure varying. Best responses fell into complete response, partial response or progressive disease. Only in-frame clones appear in the TCRdb table, and some are missing; sequencing was by immunoSEQ multiplex PCR. The table lists 70,000 or so clones, just over 90% of them singletons.

The TCR sequence derives from a human donor with classical Hodgkin lymphoma. The sample here was peripheral blood mononuclear cells (PBMCs), taken at baseline. This rearrangement joins TRBV5-1 to TRBJ1-1; 7 nucleotides agree with TRBD1. Here the CDR3 reads CASSLGGQLNTEAFF. In DNA, the CDR3 is TGCGCCAGCAGCTTGGGGGGACAGTTGAACACTGAAGCTTTCTTT.